The 17 T cell receptor beta chains below were found in one sample sequenced in a study of blood T cell repertoires in COVID-19 (dated by TCRdb to 2020 to 2021). Library creation used the immunoSEQ multiplex PCR assay. TCRdb holds this immuneACCESS table with in-frame rearrangements only. Some clones are missing; in checked studies, unresolved V genes explain under half, and the rest has no known cause. The sample table records fewer than 250,000 clones; approximately 86% of these occur just once. Of the sample, about 3% is held by the ten largest clones. What was sequenced was peripheral blood. The receptors were gathered from a man aged 55 to 70 with acute or convalescent COVID-19.

The chain employs TRBV19 and TRBJ2-1; 9 bases line up with TRBD1. The CDR3 is 16 residues long. Trimming cost V 3 bases and J 5 bases; bases outside gene matches: 8. Germline CDR1 is LNHDA and CDR2 is SQIVND (reference sequence). CDR3 sequence: CASSILQGAGDNEQFF. The DNA for the CDR3 is TGTGCCAGTAGTATCCTACAGGGGGCTGGAGACAATGAGCAGTTCTTC.

The V gene is TRBV2, the J gene TRBJ1-2; TRBD1 aligns across 8 bases. The J segment lost 2 bases and the V segment lost 8 bases, leaving 19 bases of the junction unmatched. This CDR3 is 18 amino acids long. Germline CDR1 SNHLY, CDR2 FYNNEI. The CDR3 nucleotides are TGTGCCAGCCCCCTAAGGCCAGGGGGCACCCATTTAAACTATGGCTACACCTTC. It specifies CASPLRPGGTHLNYGYTF.

This chain uses TRBV5-1 with TRBJ1-2, with D possibly matching TRBD1 (6 bases). Trimming took 4 bases from V and 5 from J, leaving 18 bases between them. Germline lookup yields CDR1 SGHRS and CDR2 YFSETQ. This CDR3 contains 15 residues. Here the CDR3 reads CASSPGRGAGYGYTF. The CDR3 DNA sequence: TGCGCCAGCAGCCCGGGGCGGGGGGCTGGATATGGCTACACCTTC.

J is TRBJ2-6 and V is TRBV18; the match to TRBD1 covers 8 bases. V was clipped by 3 bases and J by 4 bases; unmatched bases: 8. The germline CDR1 and CDR2 sequences are KGHSH and LQKENI. The CDR3 totals 17 residues. In DNA form, the CDR3 reads TGTGCCAGCTCACCCAGGGGACAGGAGGCGGGGGCCAACGTCCTGACTTTC. Protein: CASSPRGQEAGANVLTF.

This rearrangement joins TRBV7-2 to TRBJ1-2, with 7 bases lining up with TRBD1. After removal of 5 bases from V and 5 bases from J, the junction contained 2 bases not matched to a gene. Germline V gene data show CDR1 as SGHTA and CDR2 as FQGNSA. The CDR3 length is 12 residues. CDR3 residues: CASSQTGYGYTF. The CDR3 nucleotides are TGTGCCAGCAGCCAGACAGGGTATGGCTACACCTTC.

CDR3 nucleotide sequence: TGTGCCAGCAGCTTAGGACTAGCGGGGGCCGGCCTCCAGTACTTC. Encoded protein: CASSLGLAGAGLQYF. V is TRBV7-2 and J is TRBJ2-7; 12 positions agree with TRBD2. The CDR3 is 15 amino acids. The trim removed 1 base at V and 10 bases at J, leaving 8 bases unmatched. The germline CDR1 and CDR2 sequences are SGHTA and FQGNSA.

The CDR3 DNA reads as TGCAGCGTTGGGATTGGCCTCCCTAGGACAGATACGCAGTATTTT. Amino acids: CSVGIGLPRTDTQYF. The V and J genes are TRBV29-1 and TRBJ2-3; D is unresolved. V was cut by 4 bases and J by 3 bases, with 17 bases left in between. Germline values: CDR1 SQVTM, CDR2 ANQGSEA. This CDR3 is 15 amino acids long.

The chain couples TRBV9 to TRBJ2-1, with D possibly being TRBD1 (5 bases). Germline V CDR1 and CDR2: SGDLS, YYNGEE. The CDR3 totals 14 residues. Trimming removed 1 base from V and 2 bases from J, with 7 bases in between. In DNA form, the CDR3 reads TGTGCCAGCAGCGTACAGGGAACCTACAATGAGCAGTTCTTC. It translates to CASSVQGTYNEQFF.

V is TRBV4-1 and J is TRBJ1-2; D possibly corresponds to TRBD1 (5 bases). Germline V gene sequence: CDR1 MGHRA, CDR2 YSYEKL. Trimming took off 0 bases at V and 8 bases at J, with 16 bases between the two ends. The length of the CDR3 is 15 residues. CDR3 DNA sequence: TGCGCCAGCAGCCAAGATCTTCAGGGTGCGGGGGGCTACACCTTC. Translated: CASSQDLQGAGGYTF.

V and J are TRBV5-1 and TRBJ1-1; 8 bases are a match to TRBD1. The CDR3 length is 15 residues. Germline V gene data show CDR1 as SGHRS and CDR2 as YFSETQ. J was trimmed by 0 bases and V by 1 base; bases with no gene match: 2. CDR3 sequence: CASSLQTGVNTEAFF. CDR3 DNA: TGCGCCAGCAGCTTGCAGACAGGGGTGAACACTGAAGCTTTCTTT.

V gene TRBV29-1 combines with J gene TRBJ2-3; D perhaps matches TRBD2 (5 bases). The CDR3 sequence is 15 residues long. The V end was cut by 6 bases, the J end by 0 bases, with 16 bases between. Germline CDR1 is SQVTM and CDR2 is ANQGSEA. The CDR3: CSVRRGGTSTDTQYF. As DNA, the CDR3 is TGCAGCGTCCGAAGAGGAGGCACTAGCACAGATACGCAGTATTTT.

The V gene is TRBV5-4, the J gene TRBJ2-7, with TRBD2 identical over 9 bases. The CDR3 loop spans 16 amino acids. V gave up 4 bases and J gave up 0 bases; unmatched junction bases: 8. CDR1 is SGHNT, CDR2 YYREEE, per germline (reference sequence). For the CDR3, the DNA is TGTGCCAGCAGCACCCCAGCGGGGGGCAGCTCCTACGAGCAGTACTTC. It translates to CASSTPAGGSSYEQYF.

A single count supports this clone. At one boundary the junction diverges from the germline segment, which might be a read error. The gene calls are TRBV19 and TRBJ2-2; D is possibly TRBD2 (5 bases). This CDR3 spans 15 amino acids. Germline V gene sequence: CDR1 LNHDA, CDR2 SQIVND (reference sequence). The CDR3 region has the DNA TGTGCCAGCCGACCCGAGGGCCAGAACGCCGGGGAGCTGTTTTTT. Amino acids: CASRPEGQNAGELFF.

This sequence joins TRBV24-1 and TRBJ2-3; possibly TRBD2 for D (5 bases). V lost 3 bases, J lost 5 bases, and 8 bases lay in between. Germline V CDR1 and CDR2: KGHDR, SFDVKD. This CDR3 has 13 amino acids. CDR3 loop: CATSDPGKDTQYF. The CDR3 DNA sequence: TGTGCCACCAGTGATCCCGGGAAAGATACGCAGTATTTT.

The V gene is TRBV3-1 (or the pseudogene TRBV3-2), the J gene TRBJ1-2; the match to TRBD1 covers 8 bases. CDR1 is LGHDT and CDR2 is YNNKEL in the germline V gene (reference sequence). CDR3 length: 14 amino acids. J gave up 7 bases and V 3 bases, and 7 bases lay outside the gene matches. The CDR3 DNA is TGTGCCAGCAGCCACCCGACAGGGGCTGGTGGCTACACCTTC. It encodes CASSHPTGAGGYTF.

The chain recombines TRBV7-2 with TRBJ2-1; 8 nucleotides line up with TRBD2. V lost 3 bases and J lost 6; bases outside the gene matches: 10. The CDR3 is 16 residues long. Germline CDR1 and CDR2: SGHTA and FQGNSA. The CDR3, as DNA: TGTGCCAGCAGCTTCTGGGGGCGGGGGGAGGCCAATGAGCAGTTCTTC. Protein sequence: CASSFWGRGEANEQFF.

J is TRBJ2-3 and V is TRBV18, with 8 bases lining up with TRBD2. The CDR3 has 16 residues. V shed 1 base, J shed 0 bases, and the junction held 3 bases outside the gene matches. The V gene's germline CDR1 is KGHSH and CDR2 LQKENI. This chain's CDR3 is CASSPRSGGSTDTQYF. CDR3 sequence (DNA): TGTGCCAGCTCACCACGGTCGGGGGGGAGCACAGATACGCAGTATTTT.